A selection of T cell receptor beta chains follows, all from one sample in a study of cytomegalovirus exposure and HLA in healthy donors. Clones were read by immunoSEQ multiplex PCR, and TCRdb kept only the in-frame ones, dropping some. The table has about 96,000 clones, around 79% seen once. Input material: PBMCs. Receptor source: a woman in her 70s in good health and CMV-seropositive. Each CDR3 is given with its conserved first and last residue. Fields, in order: J gene, D gene, V gene, clone size, CDR3 protein, CDR3 DNA. D genes are given only for firm matches. Only part of the rows carry a size: once, few, many, or a class if the clone is expanded.

TRBJ2-3 | NA | TRBV7-3 | NA | CASSSRSLVGGDTQYF | TGTGCCAGCAGCTCCCGCAGCCTAGTAGGCGGAGATACGCAGTATTTT
TRBJ2-7 | TRBD2 | TRBV4-1 | NA | CASSQGGGDYEQYF | TGCGCCAGCAGCCAAGGGGGAGGGGACTACGAGCAGTACTTC
TRBJ1-5 | NA | TRBV30 | NA | CARSVGGANQPQHF | TGTGCCCGGAGTGTAGGGGGGGCAAATCAGCCCCAGCATTTT
TRBJ2-7 | NA | TRBV6-1 | once | CASLQRPRSYEQYF | TGTGCCAGCCTCCAGCGCCCAAGATCCTACGAGCAGTACTTC
TRBJ2-3 | NA | TRBV5-1 | NA | CASSLDRAADTQYF | TGCGCCAGCAGCTTGGACAGGGCCGCAGATACGCAGTATTTT
TRBJ2-6 | TRBD1 | TRBV29-1 | NA | CSVFGTGVAGANVLTF | TGCAGCGTATTCGGGACAGGTGTGGCTGGGGCCAACGTCCTGACTTTC
TRBJ2-7 | NA | TRBV7-6 | once | CASSLTPDSYEQYF | TGTGCCAGCAGCTTAACCCCCGACAGCTACGAGCAGTACTTC
TRBJ1-2 | TRBD1 | TRBV5-1 | few | CASSAMTGTGTSGYTF | TGCGCCAGCAGCGCGATGACCGGGACAGGGACCAGTGGCTACACCTTC
TRBJ1-1 | TRBD1 | TRBV4-2 | NA | CASSQTTGGTEAFF | TGTGCCAGCAGCCAAACTACAGGGGGCACTGAAGCTTTCTTT
TRBJ2-7 | NA | TRBV2 | NA | CASSDGGLRSYEQYF | TGTGCCAGCAGTGACGGGGGGCTCCGTTCCTACGAGCAGTACTTC
TRBJ2-3 | TRBD1 | TRBV7-2 | NA | CASSLGTGADTQYF | TGTGCCAGCAGCTTAGGGACAGGGGCAGATACGCAGTATTTT
TRBJ2-2 | TRBD1 | TRBV7-9 | once | CASSQGQGNTGELFF | TGTGCCAGCAGCCAGGGACAGGGGAACACCGGGGAGCTGTTTTTT
TRBJ2-7 | TRBD2 | TRBV28 | NA | CASLETGGTYEQYF | TGTGCCAGCCTCGAGACGGGGGGAACCTACGAGCAGTACTTC
TRBJ2-3 | TRBD2 | TRBV4-2 | once | CASSRTSGTDTQYF | TGTGCCAGCAGCCGGACTAGCGGCACAGATACGCAGTATTTT
TRBJ2-1 | NA | TRBV30 | NA | CAWSVPGSIGRDEQFF | TGTGCCTGGAGTGTTCCCGGGAGCATTGGTCGAGATGAGCAGTTCTTC
TRBJ1-1 | NA | TRBV27 | NA | CASSSPTRVERAFF | TGTGCCAGCAGTTCCCCCACGCGGGTCGAAAGAGCTTTCTTT
TRBJ1-3 | NA | TRBV6-5 | NA | CASIFTGGSGNTIYF | TGTGCCAGCATTTTTACGGGGGGATCTGGAAACACCATATATTTT
TRBJ2-2 | TRBD1 | TRBV6-1 | NA | CASSQQGTGELFF | TGTGCCAGCAGTCAACAGGGGACCGGGGAGCTGTTTTTT
TRBJ2-7 | TRBD2 | TRBV9 | few | CASSAGRAGYEQYF | TGTGCCAGCAGCGCCGGGAGGGCCGGGTACGAGCAGTACTTC
TRBJ2-7 | NA | TRBV19 | NA | CARTHRPEGSICSYEQYF | TGTGCCAGGACGCATCGCCCGGAGGGCAGTATATGCTCCTACGAGCAGTACTTC
TRBJ1-3 | NA | TRBV28 | few | CASSLPAGPTSGNTIYF | TGTGCCAGCAGTTTACCGGCAGGTCCTACCTCTGGAAACACCATATATTTT
TRBJ2-7 | NA | TRBV7-9 | once | CASSRGEQYF | TGTGCCAGCAGCCGCGGGGAGCAGTACTTC
TRBJ1-4 | NA | TRBV6-1 | few | CASIETAAGEKLFF | TGTGCCAGCATCGAGACAGCGGCGGGAGAAAAACTGTTTTTT
TRBJ1-5 | NA | TRBV6-6 | few | CASRLRGQPQHF | TGTGCCAGCAGACTAAGGGGCCAGCCCCAGCATTTT
TRBJ1-1 | NA | TRBV15 | once | CATSRDSADRGRDTEAFF | TGTGCCACCAGCAGAGATTCCGCCGACCGGGGTAGGGACACTGAAGCTTTCTTT
TRBJ2-1 | NA | TRBV19 | NA | CASSSDRYNEQFF | TGTGCCAGTAGTAGTGACAGATACAATGAGCAGTTCTTC
TRBJ2-3 | TRBD2 | TRBV5-6 | NA | CASRGGLAGTDTQYF | TGTGCCAGCAGAGGCGGACTAGCGGGGACAGATACGCAGTATTTT
TRBJ2-7 | TRBD2 | TRBV6-6 | NA | CASSNGGTSGVYEQYF | TGTGCCAGCAGTAACGGAGGGACTAGCGGCGTCTACGAGCAGTACTTC
TRBJ1-6 | NA | TRBV10-3 | NA | CAIRAGQSNSPLHF | TGTGCCATCAGGGCAGGACAGTCTAATTCACCCCTCCACTTT
TRBJ2-4 | NA | TRBV4-2 | NA | CASAPGSGNIQYF | TGTGCCAGCGCTCCTGGGTCGGGAAACATTCAGTACTTC
TRBJ2-3 | TRBD2 | TRBV4-1 | NA | CASSQDHAAGVQVTQYF | TGCGCCAGCAGCCAAGATCATGCGGCGGGAGTTCAGGTTACGCAGTATTTT
TRBJ1-4 | TRBD1 | TRBV18 | NA | CASSPNPGTVNEKLFF | TGTGCCAGCTCACCAAACCCCGGGACAGTTAATGAAAAACTGTTTTTT
TRBJ2-7 | NA | TRBV5-1 | few | CASSREQGRVSYEQYF | TGCGCCAGCAGCAGAGAACAGGGTCGGGTTTCCTACGAGCAGTACTTC
TRBJ2-1 | NA | TRBV10-3 | NA | CAISDTGVNEQFF | TGTGCCATCAGTGATACGGGAGTCAATGAGCAGTTCTTC
TRBJ2-7 | TRBD1 | TRBV11-2 | NA | CASSLTTGGYEQYF | TGTGCCAGCAGCTTAACGACAGGGGGCTACGAGCAGTACTTC
TRBJ2-5 | NA | TRBV10-3 | NA | CAISDVVAGRGKETQYF | TGTGCCATCAGTGATGTCGTGGCAGGGCGAGGTAAAGAGACCCAGTACTTC
TRBJ2-7 | NA | TRBV19 | NA | CASSQGYEQYF | TGTGCCAGTAGTCAGGGGTACGAGCAGTACTTC
TRBJ2-3 | TRBD2 | TRBV4-2 | NA | CASSQRAGANTDTQYF | TGTGCCAGCAGCCAACGAGCGGGAGCCAACACAGATACGCAGTATTTT
TRBJ2-6 | TRBD1 | TRBV29-1 | NA | CSAGTAGANVLTF | TGCAGCGCAGGGACAGCTGGGGCCAACGTCCTGACTTTC
TRBJ2-6 | TRBD1 | TRBV19 | NA | CASLGQGNSGANVLTF | TGTGCCAGCCTAGGACAGGGCAACTCTGGGGCCAACGTCCTGACTTTC
TRBJ2-1 | NA | TRBV29-1 | NA | CSVTGLPYNEQFF | TGCAGCGTTACAGGGTTACCCTACAATGAGCAGTTCTTC
TRBJ2-1 | TRBD2 | TRBV5-1 | NA | CASSSGLAPSYNEQFF | TGCGCCAGCAGCTCCGGACTAGCGCCGTCCTACAATGAGCAGTTCTTC
TRBJ2-3 | NA | TRBV10-3 | NA | CAISEPLVQRGHDRGTDTQYF | TGTGCCATCAGTGAGCCCCTCGTCCAGCGGGGACATGATAGGGGCACAGATACGCAGTATTTT
TRBJ1-1 | NA | TRBV29-1 | NA | CSVAGQPNTEAFF | TGCAGCGTTGCCGGACAACCGAACACTGAAGCTTTCTTT
TRBJ2-1 | TRBD2 | TRBV28 | few | CASSSSGGTYNEQFF | TGTGCCAGCAGTTCTAGCGGGGGAACCTACAATGAGCAGTTCTTC
TRBJ2-5 | TRBD1 | TRBV7-2 | many | CASSPWTGEETQYF | TGTGCCAGCAGCCCTTGGACAGGGGAAGAGACCCAGTACTTC
TRBJ2-7 | NA | TRBV27 | few | CASSLAGQYEQYF | TGTGCCAGCAGTTTAGCGGGACAGTACGAGCAGTACTTC
TRBJ2-3 | NA | TRBV5-5 | NA | CASSFEPNTDTQYF | TGTGCCAGCAGCTTCGAGCCGAACACAGATACGCAGTATTTT
TRBJ2-6 | TRBD1 | TRBV19 | NA | CASRFGTGGSGANVLTF | TGTGCCAGTAGGTTTGGGACAGGGGGCTCCGGGGCCAACGTCCTGACTTTC
TRBJ1-6 | NA | TRBV5-1 | NA | CASSLKPIQDSPLHF | TGCGCCAGCAGCTTGAAGCCAATACAGGATTCACCCCTCCACTTT
TRBJ2-7 | TRBD1 | TRBV5-1 | few | CASSLGTGMNEQYF | TGCGCCAGCAGCTTGGGGACAGGGATGAACGAGCAGTACTTC
TRBJ1-1 | TRBD1 | TRBV9 | NA | CASSVGTGNTEAFF | TGTGCCAGCAGCGTAGGGACAGGGAACACTGAAGCTTTCTTT